This paragraph covers one T cell receptor beta chain sequence. This sample is part of a study of OX40 agonist ivuxolimab in advanced cancers. The V segment lost 3 bases and the J segment 5 bases; nucleotides outside the gene matches: 17. Germline CDR1 MDHEN, CDR2 SYDVKM. This CDR3 has 19 amino acids. The method was immunoSEQ multiplex PCR; TCRdb's version includes in-frame clones alone and lacks a portion of them. The sample contains tens of thousands of clones, almost 85% of which appear only once. The sequenced sample was CD4+ or CD8+ T cells sorted from blood, obtained in a trial of the OX40 agonist ivuxolimab. This sequence joins TRBV28 and TRBJ1-5, with 9 bases lining up with TRBD1. The clonotype originates from an adult with an advanced solid tumor such as melanoma, head and neck, liver or kidney cancer. The CDR3 region is CASSLRLWATGGRDQPQHF. The CDR3 DNA is TGTGCCAGCAGTTTGCGGCTTTGGGCGACAGGGGGAAGGGATCAGCCCCAGCATTTT.